This record concerns one T cell receptor (beta chain) sequence. No antigen is known for it. This CDR3 is 14 amino acids long. J gave up 5 bases and V 5 bases, and 6 bases lay outside the gene matches. Germline CDR1 and CDR2: MNHEY and SVGAGI. Libraries were prepared by immunoSEQ multiplex PCR; TCRdb keeps only in-frame clonotypes and omits some of them. The data show 110,000 to 150,000 clones, with 89% seen just once and about 4.4% held by the top ten. This sample is drawn from a study of T cell responses to AZD1222 COVID-19 vaccine. The overall study: Doses given second, at about 4 or about 12 weeks, were pooled. Points from the study as a whole: Close to half of all spike-specific TCRs reportedly target regions of the variants that are unmutated. White British people made up most donors, females outnumbered males, and clonal diversity was possibly underestimated.

This clonotype was obtained from an adult in good health. Sequencing was performed on peripheral blood, taken on day 0 of AZD1222 vaccination. The V call is TRBV6-5, the J call TRBJ1-3, with 7 bases matching TRBD1. CDR3 bases: TGTGCCAGCAGTCTACAGGGGAATAGAAACACCATATATTTT. Its translation: CASSLQGNRNTIYF.